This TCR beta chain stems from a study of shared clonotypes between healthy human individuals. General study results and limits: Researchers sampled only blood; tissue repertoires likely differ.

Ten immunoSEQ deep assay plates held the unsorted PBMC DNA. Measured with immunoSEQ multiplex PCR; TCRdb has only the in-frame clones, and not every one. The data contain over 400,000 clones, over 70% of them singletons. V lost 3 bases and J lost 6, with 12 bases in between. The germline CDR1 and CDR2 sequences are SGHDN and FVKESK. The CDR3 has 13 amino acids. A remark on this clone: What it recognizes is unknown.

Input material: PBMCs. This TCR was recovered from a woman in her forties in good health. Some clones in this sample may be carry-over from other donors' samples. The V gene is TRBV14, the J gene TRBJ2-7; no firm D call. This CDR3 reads CASSQVGLREQYF. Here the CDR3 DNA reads TGTGCCAGCAGCCAGGTCGGGTTACGCGAGCAGTACTTC.